These 31 T cell receptor beta chains came from one sample sequenced in a study of blood T cell repertoires in COVID-19. This table comes from immunoSEQ multiplex PCR, and its TCRdb copy is limited to in-frame clones, with some not included. The sample carries about 250,000 clones, about 80% recorded once. The sequenced sample was peripheral blood. The receptors shown here come from a woman older than 75 with acute or convalescent COVID-19.

The chain uses TRBV9 and TRBJ2-5; 11 bases fit TRBD2. Trimming cost V 4 bases and J 3 bases; bases outside gene matches: 5. The CDR3 is made up of 15 amino acids. Looked up from germline, CDR1 is SGDLS and CDR2 is YYNGEE. In DNA form, the CDR3 reads TGTGCCAGCAGCCCCACTAGCGGGAGAGAAGAGACCCAGTACTTC. Its translation: CASSPTSGREETQYF.

This clone was seen once. This chain links TRBV5-1 with TRBJ2-1; 9 bases align to TRBD1. V lost 7 bases and J lost 6; bases outside the gene matches: 11. The CDR3 loop spans 15 amino acids. CDR1 and CDR2 (germline): SGHRS, YFSETQ. For the CDR3, the DNA is TGCGCCAGCCACCCACCGGGACAGGGAGGCAATGAGCAGTTCTTC. It translates to CASHPPGQGGNEQFF.

V usage is TRBV5-4 and J usage is TRBJ2-3, with D maybe TRBD1 (6 bases). The V gene's germline CDR1 is SGHNT and CDR2 YYREEE (reference sequence). Trimming pared 0 bases from V and 2 bases from J, leaving 19 bases between. The CDR3 is made up of 18 amino acids. CDR3 DNA sequence: TGTGCCAGCAGCTTGGGAGCCCCGGGACACGGATACACAGATACGCAGTATTTT. Translating gives CASSLGAPGHGYTDTQYF.

In this sample, this clone is medium-sized. The chain joins TRBV7-6 to TRBJ1-6; a weak D match, TRBD1 (5 bases). Germline lookup yields CDR1 SGHVS and CDR2 FNYEAQ. Trimming took off 0 bases at V and 7 bases at J, with 16 bases between the two ends. The CDR3 loop spans 17 amino acids. The CDR3 region is CASSLAPPGSGNSPLHF. CDR3 coding DNA: TGTGCCAGCAGCTTAGCCCCACCAGGGTCGGGCAATTCACCCCTCCACTTT.

The chain joins TRBV9 to TRBJ1-2, with TRBD1 matching over 9 bases. J gave up 8 bases and V 4 bases, and 6 bases lay outside the gene matches. Germline loops: CDR1 SGDLS, CDR2 YYNGEE. The CDR3 is made up of 13 amino acids. The CDR3, as DNA: TGTGCCAGCAGCCCGGGGACAGGGTCAGGCTACACCTTC. It encodes CASSPGTGSGYTF.

This clone appeared a few times. The V gene is TRBV10-3, the J gene TRBJ1-4; D gene unclear. Germline CDR1 ENHRY, CDR2 SYGVKD. Trimming took 0 bases from V and 0 from J, leaving 5 bases between them. The CDR3 runs 15 residues. This CDR3 is CAISESRATNEKLFF. The CDR3 coding sequence is TGTGCCATCAGTGAGTCAAGAGCAACTAATGAAAAACTGTTTTTT.

Comments on this clone: One end of the junction fails to match germline, which may point to a read error. J is TRBJ1-2 and V is TRBV6-6; D perhaps matches TRBD1 (5 bases). Per the germline V gene, CDR1 is MNHNY and CDR2 is SVGAGI (reference sequence). This CDR3 spans 8 amino acids. The CDR3 sequence: CASQGRNF. For the CDR3, the DNA is TGTGCCAGCCAGGGTAGGAACTTC.

DNA of the CDR3: TGTGCCAGCAAAAGTGCGGGCTACGAGCAGTACTTC. Its protein product is CASKSAGYEQYF. The gene calls are TRBV6-5 and TRBJ2-7, with a weak D call TRBD2 (5 bases). Between the trimmed V and J ends, which lost 7 bases and 3 bases, there was a span of 10 bases. Germline values: CDR1 MNHEY, CDR2 SVGAGI. The CDR3 spans 12 residues.

The chain has TRBV10-3 and TRBJ2-7; D ambiguous. V shed 0 bases and J shed 6 bases, with 9 bases lying between them. The CDR3 covers 13 residues. Germline V CDR1 and CDR2: ENHRY, SYGVKD. The DNA of the CDR3 is TGTGCCATCAGTGAGTCTCAGACGGGCGAGCAGTACTTC. This codes for CAISESQTGEQYF.

This chain uses TRBV4-1 with TRBJ1-5; D not resolved. The germline gives CDR1 MGHRA, CDR2 YSYEKL. The ends were cut back, 0 bases at V and 4 bases at J, with 10 bases in the middle. This CDR3 contains 15 residues. CDR3 sequence (DNA): TGCGCCAGCAGCCAAGATTTGCAGCGGAATCAGCCCCAGCATTTT. It specifies CASSQDLQRNQPQHF.

This clone was seen a handful of times. The chain is built from TRBV3-1 (or the pseudogene TRBV3-2) and TRBJ1-2, with no clear D. The CDR3 spans 12 residues. Between the trimmed V and J ends, which lost 2 bases and 6 bases, there was a span of 7 bases. The germline CDR1 and CDR2 sequences are LGHDT and YNNKEL (reference sequence). The CDR3 here is CASSQLADGYTF. In nucleotides, the CDR3 is TGTGCCAGCAGCCAATTGGCTGATGGCTACACCTTC.

The V gene is TRBV27, the J gene TRBJ2-1, with a weak D call TRBD1 (8 bases). The CDR3 totals 13 residues. Germline assignment: CDR1 MNHEY and CDR2 SMNVEV (reference sequence). V was pared by 9 bases and J by 8 bases, with 17 bases between. The CDR3 region has the DNA TGTGCCAGTAAAGCGGGACAGGCGCATGAGCAGTTCTTC. Its protein is CASKAGQAHEQFF.

Written as DNA, the CDR3 is TGTGCCAGCAGTCCCGACTGGAAGAACTATGGCTACACCTTC. Translation: CASSPDWKNYGYTF. The chain is built from TRBV27 and TRBJ1-2, with D uncertain. V lost 5 bases, J lost 2 bases, and 12 bases lay in between. The CDR3 is made up of 14 amino acids. Germline V gives CDR1 MNHEY, CDR2 SMNVEV (reference sequence).

The chain couples TRBV7-2 to TRBJ2-7; 7 positions agree with TRBD2. This CDR3 contains 14 residues. Trimming removed 5 bases from V and 1 base from J; junction bases left unmatched: 5. The germline gives CDR1 SGHTA, CDR2 FQGNSA. The CDR3: CASSQRDGSYEQYF. The CDR3 DNA reads as TGTGCCAGCAGCCAGCGGGACGGTTCCTACGAGCAGTACTTC. Looking up the rest from reference TRBV7-2 and TRBJ2-7 gives the full variable domain: GAGVSQSPSNKVTEKGKDVELRCDPISGHTALYWYRQSLGQGLEFLIYFQGNSAPDKSGLPSDRFSAERTGGSVSTLTIQRTQQEDSAVYLCASSQRDGSYEQYFGPGTRLTVT.

The chain recombines TRBV7-2 with TRBJ1-1; D remains ambiguous. The V end lost 1 base, the J end lost 7 bases, and 13 bases lay between the germline ends. The CDR3 is made up of 14 amino acids. CDR1 and CDR2 (germline): SGHTA, FQGNSA. The chain's CDR3 is CASSLGSKSDEAFF. CDR3 bases: TGTGCCAGCAGCTTAGGGTCCAAGTCAGATGAAGCTTTCTTT.

With regard to this clone: The identical CDR3 is also encoded by other nucleotide sequences in the sample. J is TRBJ1-5 and V is TRBV3-1 (or the pseudogene TRBV3-2); 9 bases fit TRBD1. There are 14 residues in the CDR3. Germline CDR1 reads LGHDT; CDR2 reads YNNKEL (reference sequence). The V gene end was trimmed by 4 bases and the J gene end by 2 bases; junction bases not matched to a gene: 0. CDR3 in amino acids: CASSRDRGNQPQHF. The CDR3 DNA reads as TGTGCCAGCAGCCGGGACAGGGGCAATCAGCCCCAGCATTTT.

This clone was seen only a few times. The chain joins TRBV3-1 (or the pseudogene TRBV3-2) to TRBJ1-1; D gene unclear. Germline CDR1 LGHDT, CDR2 YNNKEL (reference sequence). This CDR3 comprises 13 residues. Trimming pared 2 bases from V and 6 bases from J, leaving 10 bases between. CDR3 nucleotides: TGTGCCAGCAGCCAAAAGAGGATGTCTGAAGCTTTCTTT. Its protein product is CASSQKRMSEAFF.

In this sample, this clone turned up a few times. The genes are TRBV19 and TRBJ1-2, with D tentatively TRBD1 (5 bases). This CDR3 contains 16 residues. The V gene lost 5 bases and the J gene lost 6 bases, with 22 bases spanning the gap. Per germline, CDR1 LNHDA and CDR2 SQIVND (reference sequence). The CDR3 coding sequence is TGTGCCAGTAGTCCTCGTGTAGCGGGGCAGGGTGATGGCTACACCTTC. Translated: CASSPRVAGQGDGYTF. Full variable domain (missing parts from reference TRBV19 and TRBJ1-2): DGGITQSPKYLFRKEGQNVTLSCEQNLNHDAMYWYRQDPGQGLRLIYYSQIVNDFQKGDIAEGYSVSREKKESFPLTVTSAQKNPTAFYLCASSPRVAGQGDGYTFGSGTRLTVV.

V gene TRBV15 combines with J gene TRBJ1-2, with 8 bases lining up with TRBD1. CDR1 is LNHNV and CDR2 is YYDKDF in the germline V gene (reference sequence). The CDR3 is 15 residues long. The V and J ends lost 1 base and 2 bases, in that order; junction bases with no gene match: 3. Here the CDR3 reads CATSRARGLNYGYTF. For the CDR3, the DNA is TGTGCCACCAGCAGAGCCAGGGGGCTAAACTATGGCTACACCTTC. Variable domain in full (rest from reference TRBV15 and TRBJ1-2): DAMVIQNPRYQVTQFGKPVTLSCSQTLNHNVMYWYQQKSSQAPKLLFHYYDKDFNNEADTPDNFQSRRPNTSFCFLDIRSPGLGDTAMYLCATSRARGLNYGYTFGSGTRLTVV.

The rearrangement joins TRBV7-2 to TRBJ1-5; D gene ambiguous. This CDR3 contains 13 residues. The germline V gene encodes CDR1 SGHTA and CDR2 FQGNSA. The germline V and J ends were trimmed by 0 bases and 4 bases, with 4 bases remaining between them. The CDR3 sequence is CASSLAINQPQHF. CDR3 in DNA: TGTGCCAGCAGCTTAGCTATTAATCAGCCCCAGCATTTT.

The rearrangement links TRBV6-1 to TRBJ1-6; 9 nucleotides match TRBD1. Germline CDR1 MNHNS, CDR2 SASEGT. The CDR3 totals 17 residues. The V and J ends lost 4 bases and 3 bases, in that order; junction bases with no gene match: 7. The CDR3 DNA is TGTGCCAGCAGTGGAACAGGGGGCGCGAACTATAATTCACCCCTCCACTTT. Amino acid sequence: CASSGTGGANYNSPLHF.

The V call is TRBV6-5, the J call TRBJ1-2; D gene unclear. This CDR3 has 13 amino acids. The germline V gene has CDR1 MNHEY and CDR2 SVGAGI. The V end lost 5 bases, the J end lost 8 bases, and 15 bases lay between the germline ends. The CDR3 nucleotides read TGTGCCAGCAGTCTGGGTGACTCATGGGGCTACACCTTC. This encodes CASSLGDSWGYTF.

This clone was found many times. The chain combines TRBV18 with TRBJ1-5; 7 nucleotides match TRBD1. The CDR3 length is 13 residues. V shed 4 bases and J 11 bases; nucleotides not matched to a gene: 8. Germline V CDR1 and CDR2: KGHSH, LQKENI. The CDR3 is CASSLDRVGSQHF. The CDR3, as DNA: TGTGCCAGCTCACTTGACAGGGTGGGATCCCAGCATTTT. Full variable domain (outside the CDR3, taken from reference TRBV18 and TRBJ1-5): NAGVMQNPRHLVRRRGQEARLRCSPMKGHSHVYWYRQLPEEGLKFMVYLQKENIIDESGMPKERFSAEFPKEGPSILRIQQVVRGDSAAYFCASSLDRVGSQHFGDGTRLSIL.

J is TRBJ2-3 and V is TRBV19, with 9 bases identical to TRBD1. With 10 bases clipped from V and 3 bases from J, the junction kept 11 bases outside the gene matches. CDR3 length: 15 amino acids. Germline values: CDR1 LNHDA, CDR2 SQIVND (reference sequence). CDR3 sequence: CATQWGQGFTDTQYF. Written as DNA, the CDR3 is TGTGCCACCCAATGGGGACAGGGATTTACAGATACGCAGTATTTT.

This rearrangement joins TRBV7-2 to TRBJ1-2; possible D gene TRBD1, 6 bases. CDR1 and CDR2 from the germline V gene are SGHTA and FQGNSA. This CDR3 comprises 14 residues. Deletions cut 1 base from V and 10 bases from J, with 16 bases between. The CDR3: CASSLGGPRQDYTF. DNA for the CDR3: TGTGCCAGCAGCTTAGGTGGGCCCAGACAGGACTACACCTTC. Combining the CDR3 with reference TRBV7-2 and TRBJ1-2 gives the whole variable domain GAGVSQSPSNKVTEKGKDVELRCDPISGHTALYWYRQSLGQGLEFLIYFQGNSAPDKSGLPSDRFSAERTGGSVSTLTIQRTQQEDSAVYLCASSLGGPRQDYTFGSGTRLTVV.

This clone has only a few counts. The CDR3 spells CASSPHRTANTEAFF. Written as DNA, the CDR3 is TGTGCCAGCAGCCCCCACCGGACAGCAAACACTGAAGCTTTCTTT. The chain combines TRBV7-9 with TRBJ1-1; TRBD1 is a possible D gene (6 bases). Per germline, CDR1 SEHNR and CDR2 FQNEAQ (reference sequence). V lost 5 bases and J lost 2, with 15 bases in between. This CDR3 contains 15 residues.

In this sample, this clone turned up a few times. The same CDR3 is also encoded by other DNA sequences in this sample. The chain recombines TRBV29-1 with TRBJ1-5; perhaps TRBD1 as D (6 bases). The germline V and J ends were trimmed by 6 bases and 0 bases, with 12 bases remaining between them. CDR3 length: 14 residues. Germline values: CDR1 SQVTM, CDR2 ANQGSEA. This CDR3 reads CSVLTGYSNQPQHF. In DNA, the CDR3 is TGCAGCGTACTAACAGGGTATAGCAATCAGCCCCAGCATTTT.

This clone was seen only once. The chain carries TRBV6-5 and TRBJ1-2; a possible D gene is TRBD1 (6 bases). This CDR3 has 14 amino acids. In germline, CDR1 is MNHEY, CDR2 SVGAGI. Between the trimmed V and J ends, which lost 4 bases and 4 bases, there was a span of 13 bases. DNA for the CDR3: TGTGCCAGCAGTTCCGACAGGACCGTCTATGGCTACACCTTC. It specifies CASSSDRTVYGYTF.

The CDR3 region has the DNA TGTGCCAGCAGCTTAGTGGTAGCAGCTGAGCAGTTCTTC. Encoded protein: CASSLVVAAEQFF. The chain employs TRBV7-2 and TRBJ2-1, with D unclear. The CDR3 sequence is 13 residues long. Germline-derived CDR1 and CDR2 are SGHTA and FQGNSA. Trimming stripped 1 base from V and 9 bases from J, with 10 bases between.

This chain connects TRBV19 to TRBJ1-5; tentatively, D is TRBD1 (5 bases). The CDR3 is 14 amino acids. Germline V gives CDR1 LNHDA, CDR2 SQIVND (reference sequence). The ends were cut back, 7 bases at V and 7 bases at J, with 17 bases in the middle. The CDR3 region has the DNA TGTGCCAGTACCAAGGGAGGGGCAGGACAGCCCCAGCATTTT. Translation gives CASTKGGAGQPQHF.

The V gene is TRBV3-1 (or the pseudogene TRBV3-2), the J gene TRBJ1-2; 8 positions match TRBD1. Germline V gene sequence: CDR1 LGHDT, CDR2 YNNKEL (reference sequence). The CDR3 extends over 13 amino acids. J lost 6 bases, V lost 5 bases, and 5 bases had no gene match. This CDR3 reads CASSRPTGDGYTF. The DNA for the CDR3 is TGTGCCAGCAGCAGACCGACAGGGGATGGCTACACCTTC.